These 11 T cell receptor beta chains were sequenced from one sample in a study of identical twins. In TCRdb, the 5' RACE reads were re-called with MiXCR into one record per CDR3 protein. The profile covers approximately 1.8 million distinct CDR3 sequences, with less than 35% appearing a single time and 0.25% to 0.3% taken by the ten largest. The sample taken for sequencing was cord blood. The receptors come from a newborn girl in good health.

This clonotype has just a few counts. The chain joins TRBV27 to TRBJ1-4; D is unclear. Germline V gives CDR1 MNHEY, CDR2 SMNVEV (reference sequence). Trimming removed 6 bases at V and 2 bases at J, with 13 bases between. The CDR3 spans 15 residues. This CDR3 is CASSHSLPTNEKLFF. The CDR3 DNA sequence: TGTGCCAGCAGCCACTCCCTGCCGACTAATGAAAAACTGTTTTTT.

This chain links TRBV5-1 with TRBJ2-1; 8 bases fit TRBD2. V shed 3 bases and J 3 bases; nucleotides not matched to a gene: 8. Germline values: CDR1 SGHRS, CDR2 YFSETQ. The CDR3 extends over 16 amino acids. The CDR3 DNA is TGCGCCAGCAGCTCCCAAAGGGCGGGAGGCTACAATGAGCAGTTCTTC. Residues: CASSSQRAGGYNEQFF.

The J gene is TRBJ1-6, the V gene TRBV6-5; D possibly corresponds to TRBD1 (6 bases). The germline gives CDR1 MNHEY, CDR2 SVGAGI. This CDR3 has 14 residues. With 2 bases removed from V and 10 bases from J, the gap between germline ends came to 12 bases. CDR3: CASSYRGNGSPLHF. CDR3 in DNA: TGTGCCAGCAGTTACAGGGGGAATGGGTCACCCCTCCACTTT.

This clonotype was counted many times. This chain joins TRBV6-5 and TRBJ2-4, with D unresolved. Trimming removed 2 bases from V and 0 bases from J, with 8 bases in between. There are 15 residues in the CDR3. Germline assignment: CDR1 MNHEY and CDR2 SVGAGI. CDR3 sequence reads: CASSYVSEAKNIQYF. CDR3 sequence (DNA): TGTGCCAGCAGTTACGTCTCCGAAGCCAAAAACATTCAGTACTTC.

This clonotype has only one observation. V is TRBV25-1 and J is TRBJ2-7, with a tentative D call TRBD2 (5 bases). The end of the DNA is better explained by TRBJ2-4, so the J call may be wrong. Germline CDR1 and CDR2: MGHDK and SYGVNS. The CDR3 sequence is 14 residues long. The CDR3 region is CASRGGRWENIQYF. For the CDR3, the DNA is TGTGCCAGCAGGGGTGGGCGGTGGGAGAACATTCAGTACTTC.

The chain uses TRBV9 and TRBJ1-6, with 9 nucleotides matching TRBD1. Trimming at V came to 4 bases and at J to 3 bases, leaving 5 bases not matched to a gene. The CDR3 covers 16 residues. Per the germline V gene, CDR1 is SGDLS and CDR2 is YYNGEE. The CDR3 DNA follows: TGTGCCAGCAGCAGGGGACAGGGTCACTATAATTCACCCCTCCACTTT. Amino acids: CASSRGQGHYNSPLHF.

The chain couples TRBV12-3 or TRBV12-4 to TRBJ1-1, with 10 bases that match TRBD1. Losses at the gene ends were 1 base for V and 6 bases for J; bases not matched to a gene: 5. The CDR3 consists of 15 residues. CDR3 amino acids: CASSLGGQGTPEAFF. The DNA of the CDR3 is TGTGCCAGCAGTTTAGGGGGACAGGGGACCCCTGAAGCTTTCTTT.

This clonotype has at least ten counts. The CDR3, as DNA: TGCAGCGTCGTTCAGAACGGGGGACAAGAGACCCAGTACTTC. It specifies CSVVQNGGQETQYF. The chain links TRBV29-1 to TRBJ2-5, with D perhaps matching TRBD2 (6 bases). The ends were cut back, 6 bases at V and 2 bases at J, with 16 bases in the middle. CDR3 length: 14 amino acids. Germline V CDR1 and CDR2: SQVTM, ANQGSEA. Looking up the rest from reference TRBV29-1 and TRBJ2-5 gives the full variable domain: SAVISQKPSRDICQRGTSLTIQCQVDSQVTMMFWYRQQPGQSLTLIATANQGSEATYESGFVIDKFPISRPNLTFSTLTVSNMSPEDSSIYLCSVVQNGGQETQYFGPGTRLLVL.

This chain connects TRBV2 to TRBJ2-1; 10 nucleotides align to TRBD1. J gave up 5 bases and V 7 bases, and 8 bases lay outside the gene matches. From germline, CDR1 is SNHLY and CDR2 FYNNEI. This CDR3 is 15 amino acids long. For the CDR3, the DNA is TGTGCCAGCATCCGGGACAGGGGAGCCAACAATGAGCAGTTCTTC. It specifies CASIRDRGANNEQFF.

CDR3 region: CASSLPGEKETQYF. In DNA form, the CDR3 reads TGTGCCAGCAGTTTACCGGGTGAAAAAGAGACCCAGTACTTC. This chain uses TRBV12-3 or TRBV12-4 with TRBJ2-5; D uncertain. The CDR3 has 14 residues. The V gene lost 2 bases and the J gene lost 3 bases, with 10 bases spanning the gap.

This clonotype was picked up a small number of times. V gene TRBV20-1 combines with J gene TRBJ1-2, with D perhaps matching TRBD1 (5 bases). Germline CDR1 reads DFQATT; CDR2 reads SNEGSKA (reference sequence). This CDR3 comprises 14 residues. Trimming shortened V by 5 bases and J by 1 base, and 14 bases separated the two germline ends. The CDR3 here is CSAVTGLYNYGYTF. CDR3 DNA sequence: TGCAGTGCTGTCACGGGACTCTATAACTATGGCTACACCTTC.